A selection of T cell receptor beta chains follows, all from one sample in a study of T-cell reconstitution after alpha-beta-depleted transplantation in children. TCRdb independently ran MiXCR on the PCR reads; one entry per CDR3 protein. The sample lists about 370,000 distinct CDR3 sequences, roughly 21% occurring once. The input for sequencing was PBMCs from the stem cell graft donor, taken from the stem cell graft. The source of these receptors is a human donor who donated a stem cell graft to a child with acute myeloid leukemia. Each CDR3 is given without its conserved first and last residue. Some rows mark clone size as missing; the rest say once, few, many or name a class of expanded clone.

clone size: few; V gene: TRBV18; J gene: TRBJ2-7; CDR3 protein: ASSPATAGGSYEQY
clone size: few; V gene: TRBV7-2; J gene: TRBJ2-1; CDR3 protein: ASSFDFYNEQF
clone size: -; V gene: TRBV2; J gene: TRBJ2-2; CDR3 protein: ASSGAGGLAGELF
clone size: many; V gene: TRBV11-2; J gene: TRBJ2-4; CDR3 protein: ASSLVWGAKNIQY
clone size: few; V gene: TRBV13; J gene: TRBJ2-4; CDR3 protein: ASSLSSSSSIQY
clone size: few; V gene: TRBV29-1; J gene: TRBJ1-5; CDR3 protein: SVVEGDESQH
clone size: -; V gene: TRBV29-1; J gene: TRBJ1-2; CDR3 protein: SVMRRNDGYT
clone size: few; V gene: TRBV3-1; J gene: TRBJ2-7; CDR3 protein: ASSQDFGTGFEQY
clone size: -; V gene: TRBV29-1; J gene: TRBJ2-5; CDR3 protein: SGVFLRDQY
clone size: -; V gene: TRBV28; J gene: TRBJ2-1; CDR3 protein: ASTYGGYNEQF
clone size: many; V gene: TRBV13; J gene: TRBJ2-3; CDR3 protein: ASSLGPGGRADTQY
clone size: -; V gene: TRBV20-1; J gene: TRBJ1-4; CDR3 protein: SAGGPATNEKLF
clone size: many; V gene: TRBV12-3/TRBV12-4; J gene: TRBJ2-3; CDR3 protein: ASSFGDTQY
clone size: many; V gene: TRBV6-5; J gene: TRBJ2-7; CDR3 protein: ASSIQGEYYEQY
clone size: -; V gene: TRBV6-5; J gene: TRBJ1-5; CDR3 protein: ASSYGNSNQPQH
clone size: few; V gene: TRBV18; J gene: TRBJ2-7; CDR3 protein: ASSPGTGLYEQY
clone size: -; V gene: TRBV28; J gene: TRBJ2-7; CDR3 protein: ASNIQNSYEQY
clone size: -; V gene: TRBV3-1; J gene: TRBJ1-1; CDR3 protein: ASSQGQGIRAF
clone size: -; V gene: TRBV4-1; J gene: TRBJ2-7; CDR3 protein: ASSQAPSRYEQY
clone size: -; V gene: TRBV21-1; J gene: TRBJ2-7; CDR3 protein: ASSKVGLAGNYEQY
clone size: -; V gene: TRBV11-2; J gene: TRBJ2-3; CDR3 protein: ASSRGVWREGRGDTQY
clone size: few; V gene: TRBV4-3; J gene: TRBJ2-7; CDR3 protein: ASSQGIGLAGRYEQY
clone size: -; V gene: TRBV7-2; J gene: TRBJ1-1; CDR3 protein: ASSLVTGRLNTEAF